This T cell receptor (beta chain) was recovered during a study of blood T cell repertoires in COVID-19. For the study at large: There were acute and convalescent COVID-19 samples, and they came from the United States, Italy and Spain.

The CDR3 runs 14 residues. Germline lookup yields CDR1 MNHEY and CDR2 SMNVEV (reference sequence). V was clipped by 8 bases and J by 7 bases; unmatched bases: 11. Per the original methods: Reference gene primers were amplified, and this amplification served to estimate nucleated cell counts. Sequenced by immunoSEQ multiplex PCR; TCRdb stores in-frame clones only, minus some. Clone size and the V and J calls come from that table; the DNA yielded D and trimming. The sample lists approximately 82,000 clones; approximately 82% were seen once. The table lists this clone with a few counts. Sequences were obtained from peripheral blood. This clonotype was sampled from a man aged 45 to 65 with active or convalescent COVID-19. The V and J genes are TRBV27 and TRBJ1-5, with 7 bases matching TRBD1. The CDR3 nucleotides read TGTGCCAGCGCCGAAGGCAGGGGGGACCAGCCCCAGCATTTT. Its translation: CASAEGRGDQPQHF.